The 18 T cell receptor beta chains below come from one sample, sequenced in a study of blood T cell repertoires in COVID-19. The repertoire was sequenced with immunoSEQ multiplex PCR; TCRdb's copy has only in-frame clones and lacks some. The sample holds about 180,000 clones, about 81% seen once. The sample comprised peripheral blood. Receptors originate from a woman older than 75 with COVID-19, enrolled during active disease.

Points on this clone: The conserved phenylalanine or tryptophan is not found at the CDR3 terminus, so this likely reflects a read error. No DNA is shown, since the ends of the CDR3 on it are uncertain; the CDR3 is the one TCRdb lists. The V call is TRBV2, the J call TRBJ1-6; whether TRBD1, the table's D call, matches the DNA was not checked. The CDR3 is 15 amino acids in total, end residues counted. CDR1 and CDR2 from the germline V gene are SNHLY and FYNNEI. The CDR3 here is CASRGSGLTGHSKSV.

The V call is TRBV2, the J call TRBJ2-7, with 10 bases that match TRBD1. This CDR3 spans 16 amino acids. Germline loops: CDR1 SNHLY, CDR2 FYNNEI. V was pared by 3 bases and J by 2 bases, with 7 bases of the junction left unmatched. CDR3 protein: CASSEGDRGPPYEQYF. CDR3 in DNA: TGTGCCAGCAGTGAGGGGGACAGGGGACCCCCCTACGAGCAGTACTTC.

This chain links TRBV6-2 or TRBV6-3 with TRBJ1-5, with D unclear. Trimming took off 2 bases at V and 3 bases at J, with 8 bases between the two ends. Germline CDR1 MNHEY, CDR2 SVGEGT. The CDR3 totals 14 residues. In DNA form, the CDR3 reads TGTGCCAGCAGTTACGGAGGGATCAATCAGCCCCAGCATTTT. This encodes CASSYGGINQPQHF.

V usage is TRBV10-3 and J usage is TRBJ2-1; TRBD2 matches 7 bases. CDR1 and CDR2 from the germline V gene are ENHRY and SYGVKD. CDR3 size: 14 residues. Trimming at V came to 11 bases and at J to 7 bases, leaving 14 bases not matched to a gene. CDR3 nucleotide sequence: TGTGCCGCAGGGAGGCGGGAGAAACTGAATGAGCAGTTCTTC. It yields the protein CAAGRREKLNEQFF.

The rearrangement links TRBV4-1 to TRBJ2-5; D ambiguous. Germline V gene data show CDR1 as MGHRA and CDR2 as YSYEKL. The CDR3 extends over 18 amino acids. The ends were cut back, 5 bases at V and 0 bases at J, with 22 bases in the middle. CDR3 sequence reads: CASSETLKVGSDQETQYF. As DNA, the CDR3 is TGCGCCAGCAGCGAGACCCTAAAGGTTGGCAGCGACCAAGAGACCCAGTACTTC.

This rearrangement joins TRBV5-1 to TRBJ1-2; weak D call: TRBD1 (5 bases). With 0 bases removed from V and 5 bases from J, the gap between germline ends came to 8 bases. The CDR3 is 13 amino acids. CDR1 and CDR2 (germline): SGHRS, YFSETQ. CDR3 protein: CASSLGTLYGYTF. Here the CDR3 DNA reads TGCGCCAGCAGCTTGGGGACACTATATGGCTACACCTTC.

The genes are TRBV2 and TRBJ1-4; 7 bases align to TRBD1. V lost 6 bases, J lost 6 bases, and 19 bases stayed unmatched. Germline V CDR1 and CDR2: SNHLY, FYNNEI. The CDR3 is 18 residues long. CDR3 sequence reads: CASSGPRQGPQWDEKLFF. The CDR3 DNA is TGTGCCAGCAGCGGCCCACGACAGGGCCCCCAATGGGATGAAAAACTGTTTTTT.

The CDR3 here is CASSFSAGVNNEQFF. The DNA for the CDR3 is TGTGCCAGCAGTTTCTCCGCGGGAGTGAACAATGAGCAGTTCTTC. The V call is TRBV27, the J call TRBJ2-1, with 7 positions matching TRBD2. CDR3 length equals 15 residues. After removal of 3 bases from V and 5 bases from J, the junction contained 7 bases not matched to a gene. From germline, CDR1 is MNHEY and CDR2 SMNVEV (reference sequence).

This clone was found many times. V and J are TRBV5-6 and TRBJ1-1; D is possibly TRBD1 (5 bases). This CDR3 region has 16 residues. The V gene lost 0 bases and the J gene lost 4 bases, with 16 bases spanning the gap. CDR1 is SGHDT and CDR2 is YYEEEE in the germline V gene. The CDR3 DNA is TGTGCCAGCAGCTTGGGGTTAGGCTGGGGCGGCACTGAAGCTTTCTTT. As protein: CASSLGLGWGGTEAFF.

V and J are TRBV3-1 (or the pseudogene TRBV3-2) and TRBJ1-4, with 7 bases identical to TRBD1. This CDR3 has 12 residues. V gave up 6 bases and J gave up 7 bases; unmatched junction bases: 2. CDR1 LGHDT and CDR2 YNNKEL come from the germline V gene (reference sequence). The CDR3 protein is CASSRQGEKLFF. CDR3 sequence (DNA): TGTGCCAGCAGTCGACAGGGTGAAAAACTGTTTTTT.

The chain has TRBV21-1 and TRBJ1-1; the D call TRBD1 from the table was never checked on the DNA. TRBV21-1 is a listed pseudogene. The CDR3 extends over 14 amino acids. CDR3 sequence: CASRHQGLGTEAFF. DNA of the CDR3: TGTGCCAGCAGACATCAGGGGCTAGGCACTGAAGCTTTCTTT.

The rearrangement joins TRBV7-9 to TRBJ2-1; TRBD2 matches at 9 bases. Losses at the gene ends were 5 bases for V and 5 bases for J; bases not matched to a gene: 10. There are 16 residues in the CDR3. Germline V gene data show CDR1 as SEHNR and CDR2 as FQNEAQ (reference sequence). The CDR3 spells CASSRRTSEGNNEQFF. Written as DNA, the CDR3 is TGTGCCAGCAGCCGACGGACTAGCGAGGGAAACAATGAGCAGTTCTTC.

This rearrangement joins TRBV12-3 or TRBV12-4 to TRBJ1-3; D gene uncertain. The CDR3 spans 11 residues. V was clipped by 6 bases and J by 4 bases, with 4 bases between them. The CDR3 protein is CASRSGNTIYF. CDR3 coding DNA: TGTGCCAGCAGGTCGGGAAACACCATATATTTT.

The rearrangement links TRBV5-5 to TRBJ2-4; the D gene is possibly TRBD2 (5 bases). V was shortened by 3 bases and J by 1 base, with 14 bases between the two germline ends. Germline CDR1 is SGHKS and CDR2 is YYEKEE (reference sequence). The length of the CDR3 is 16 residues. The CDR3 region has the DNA TGTGCCAGCAGCTCTTTAGCGACCGGGGCCAAAAACATTCAGTACTTC. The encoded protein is CASSSLATGAKNIQYF.

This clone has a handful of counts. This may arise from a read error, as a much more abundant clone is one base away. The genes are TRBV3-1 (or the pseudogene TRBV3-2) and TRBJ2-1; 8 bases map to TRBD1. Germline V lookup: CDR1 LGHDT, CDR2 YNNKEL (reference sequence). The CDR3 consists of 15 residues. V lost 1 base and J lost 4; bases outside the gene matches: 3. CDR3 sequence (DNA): TGTGCCAGCAGCCAAGGGACAGGGCTATACAATGAGCAGTTCTTC. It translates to CASSQGTGLYNEQFF.

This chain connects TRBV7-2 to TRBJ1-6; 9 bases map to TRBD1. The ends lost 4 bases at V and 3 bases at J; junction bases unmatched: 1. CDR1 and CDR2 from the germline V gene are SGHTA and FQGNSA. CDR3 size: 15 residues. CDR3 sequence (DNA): TGTGCCAGCAGCTGGGACAGGGACTATAATTCACCCCTCCACTTT. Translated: CASSWDRDYNSPLHF.

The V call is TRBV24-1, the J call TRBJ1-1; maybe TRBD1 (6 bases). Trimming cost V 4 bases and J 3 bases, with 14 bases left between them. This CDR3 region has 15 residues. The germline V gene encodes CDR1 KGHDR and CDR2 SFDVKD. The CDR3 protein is CATSDPTSGDTEAFF. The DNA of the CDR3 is TGTGCCACCAGTGACCCTACGTCAGGGGACACTGAAGCTTTCTTT.

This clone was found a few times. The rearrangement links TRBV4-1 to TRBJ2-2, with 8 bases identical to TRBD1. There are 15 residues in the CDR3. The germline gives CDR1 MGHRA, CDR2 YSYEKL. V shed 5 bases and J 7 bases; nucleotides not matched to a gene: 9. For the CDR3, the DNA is TGCGCCAGCAGCACTCGGACAGGGACCGGCGGGGAGCTGTTTTTT. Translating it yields CASSTRTGTGGELFF.